Listed here are 8 T cell receptor beta chains from one sample, sequenced in a study of human T cells and chemical hapten exposure. Time point of the sample: pre-sensitization, week 0. As to treatment: therapeutic diphenylcyclopropenone sensitization with weekly scalp DPC. TCRdb re-derived calls from the RACE reads in MiXCR, one entry per CDR3 protein. This sample carries approximately 320,000 distinct CDR3 sequences, around 5% of them seen once, and the ten largest clones take about 7.7%. The sample in question was whole blood, obtained in connection with sensitization to the hapten diphenylcyclopropenone (DPC). These receptors originate from a woman between 18 and 29 years old with alopecia areata. Some clones in this sample may be carry-over from other donors' samples.

In its sample, this clonotype was seen a few times. V and J are TRBV27 and TRBJ1-4, with D perhaps TRBD1 (5 bases). V lost 8 bases, J lost 15 bases, and 19 bases lay in between. The germline CDR1 and CDR2 sequences are MNHEY and SMNVEV (reference sequence). This CDR3 is 12 amino acids long. DNA for the CDR3: TGTGCCAGCTGGTCCGCGGGGCAGGGAGTGTTTTTT. This gives the protein CASWSAGQGVFF. The variable domain in full, completed from reference TRBV27 and TRBJ1-4, reads EAQVTQNPRYLITVTGKKLTVTCSQNMNHEYMSWYRQDPGLGLRQIYYSMNVEVTDKGDVPEGYKVSRKEKRNFPLILESPSPNQTSLYFCASWSAGQGVFFGSGTQLSVL.

The chain combines TRBV11-2 with TRBJ2-6; 10 bases agree with TRBD1. The CDR3 has 22 amino acids. Trimming cost V 5 bases and J 1 base; bases outside gene matches: 20. From germline, CDR1 is SGHAT and CDR2 FQNNGV. This CDR3 reads CASSPLRRDRGISGSGANVLTF. The CDR3 region has the DNA TGTGCCAGCAGCCCCCTCCGAAGGGACAGGGGTATATCGGGGTCTGGGGCCAACGTCCTGACTTTC.

The chain combines TRBV20-1 with TRBJ2-4; D is unresolved. V was cut by 2 bases and J by 0 bases, with 8 bases left in between. Germline V CDR1 and CDR2: DFQATT, SNEGSKA (reference sequence). CDR3 size: 14 residues. The CDR3 region has the DNA TGCAGTGCTAGATCGGGCCTAGCCAAAAACATTCAGTACTTC. Amino acid sequence: CSARSGLAKNIQYF.

A few counts support this clonotype. V and J are TRBV4-3 and TRBJ1-6, with D possibly matching TRBD1 (5 bases). Germline V gives CDR1 LGHNA, CDR2 YSLEER. Trimming shortened V by 3 bases and J by 4 bases, and 10 bases separated the two germline ends. This CDR3 spans 15 amino acids. The CDR3 protein is CASSQGTLYNSPLHF. The CDR3 DNA sequence: TGCGCCAGCAGCCAGGGGACCCTTTATAATTCACCCCTCCACTTT.

This clonotype has only a few counts. The chain links TRBV3-1 to TRBJ1-6; TRBD1 matches 7 bases. Germline V gene data show CDR1 as LGHDT and CDR2 as YNNKEL (reference sequence). V trimming: 1 base; J trimming: 10 bases; junction bases outside the gene matches: 4. The CDR3 consists of 14 residues. The CDR3 protein is CASSQGTGESPLHF. CDR3 sequence (DNA): TGTGCCAGCAGCCAAGGTACAGGGGAATCACCCCTCCACTTT.

This clonotype appeared many times. This chain uses TRBV5-1 with TRBJ1-3; D not certain. V lost 5 bases, J lost 0 bases, and 6 bases lay in between. The CDR3 spans 13 residues. CDR1 and CDR2 (germline): SGHRS, YFSETQ. As DNA, the CDR3 is TGCGCCAGCAGTCCGGACTCTGGAAACACCATATATTTT. Amino acids: CASSPDSGNTIYF.

This clonotype has ten or more counts. This sequence joins TRBV29-1 and TRBJ1-1; no definite D call. The germline gives CDR1 SQVTM, CDR2 ANQGSEA. Trimming stripped 3 bases from V and 7 bases from J, with 12 bases between. The CDR3 runs 12 residues. For the CDR3, the DNA is TGCAGCGTTGACCGCAAGACCGATGAAGCTTTCTTT. Translated, it gives CSVDRKTDEAFF.

This chain uses TRBV18 with TRBJ2-5; 14 bases are a match to TRBD2. The CDR3 runs to 15 residues. Germline CDR1 KGHSH, CDR2 LQKENI. V dropped 4 bases and J dropped 6; count of bases not matched to a gene: 4. CDR3 amino acids: CASSRTSGGIQTQYF. DNA of the CDR3: TGTGCCAGCTCACGGACTAGCGGGGGGATACAGACCCAGTACTTC.